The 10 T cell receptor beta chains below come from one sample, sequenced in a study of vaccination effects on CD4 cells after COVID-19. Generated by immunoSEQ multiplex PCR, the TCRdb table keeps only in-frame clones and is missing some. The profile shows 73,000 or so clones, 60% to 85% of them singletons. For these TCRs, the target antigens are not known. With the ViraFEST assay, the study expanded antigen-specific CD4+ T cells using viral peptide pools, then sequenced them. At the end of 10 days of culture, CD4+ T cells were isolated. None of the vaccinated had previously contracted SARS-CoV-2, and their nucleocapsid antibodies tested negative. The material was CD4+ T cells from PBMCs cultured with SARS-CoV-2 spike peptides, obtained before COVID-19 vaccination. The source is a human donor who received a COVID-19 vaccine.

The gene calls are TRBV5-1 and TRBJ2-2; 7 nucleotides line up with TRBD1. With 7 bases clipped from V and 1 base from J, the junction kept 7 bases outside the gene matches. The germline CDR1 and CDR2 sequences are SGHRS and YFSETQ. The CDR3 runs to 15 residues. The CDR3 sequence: CASRTDRENTGELFF. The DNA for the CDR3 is TGCGCCAGCCGAACCGACAGGGAGAACACCGGGGAGCTGTTTTTT.

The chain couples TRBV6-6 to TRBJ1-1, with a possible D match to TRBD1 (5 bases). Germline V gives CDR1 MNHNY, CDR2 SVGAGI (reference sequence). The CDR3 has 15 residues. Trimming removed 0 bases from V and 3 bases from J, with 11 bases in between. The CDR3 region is CASSYSRSGDTEAFF. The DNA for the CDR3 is TGTGCCAGCAGTTACTCGAGGTCGGGGGACACTGAAGCTTTCTTT.

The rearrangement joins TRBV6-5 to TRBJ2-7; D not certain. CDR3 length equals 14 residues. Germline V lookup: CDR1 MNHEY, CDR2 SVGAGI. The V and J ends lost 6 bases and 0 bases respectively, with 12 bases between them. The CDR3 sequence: CASRPDRSSYEQYV. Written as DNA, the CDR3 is TGTGCCAGCAGACCGGACCGGTCCTCCTACGAGCAGTACGTC.

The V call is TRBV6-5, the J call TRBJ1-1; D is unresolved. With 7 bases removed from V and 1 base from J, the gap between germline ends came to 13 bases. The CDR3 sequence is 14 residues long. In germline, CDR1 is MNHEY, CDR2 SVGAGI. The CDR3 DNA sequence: TGTGCCAGCATCCTGCACCTATGGAACACTGAAGCTTTCTTT. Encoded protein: CASILHLWNTEAFF.

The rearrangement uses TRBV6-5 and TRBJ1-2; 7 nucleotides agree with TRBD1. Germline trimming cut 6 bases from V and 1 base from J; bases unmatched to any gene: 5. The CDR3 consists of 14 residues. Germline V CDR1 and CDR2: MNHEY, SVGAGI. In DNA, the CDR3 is TGTGCCAGCAGGAGGGGGACAGTTAACTATGGCTACACCTTC. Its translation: CASRRGTVNYGYTF.

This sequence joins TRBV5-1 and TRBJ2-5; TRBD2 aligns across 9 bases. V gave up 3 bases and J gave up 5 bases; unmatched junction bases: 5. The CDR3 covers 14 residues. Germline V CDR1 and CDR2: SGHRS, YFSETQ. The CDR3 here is CASSSGRGGETQYF. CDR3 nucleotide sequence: TGCGCCAGCAGCTCGGGGCGGGGGGGCGAGACCCAGTACTTC.

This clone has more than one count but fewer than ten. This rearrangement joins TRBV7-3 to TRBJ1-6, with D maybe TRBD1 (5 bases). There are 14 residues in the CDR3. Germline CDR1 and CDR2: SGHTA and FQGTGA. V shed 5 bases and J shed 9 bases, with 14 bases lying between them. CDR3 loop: CASSPGGNSSPLHF. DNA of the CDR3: TGTGCCAGCAGCCCGGGGGGGAATAGTTCACCCCTCCACTTT. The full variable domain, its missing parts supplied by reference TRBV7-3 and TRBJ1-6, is GAGVSQTPSNKVTEKGKYVELRCDPISGHTALYWYRQSLGQGPEFLIYFQGTGAADDSGLPNDRFFAVRPEGSVSTLKIQRTERGDSAVYLCASSPGGNSSPLHFGNGTRLTVT.

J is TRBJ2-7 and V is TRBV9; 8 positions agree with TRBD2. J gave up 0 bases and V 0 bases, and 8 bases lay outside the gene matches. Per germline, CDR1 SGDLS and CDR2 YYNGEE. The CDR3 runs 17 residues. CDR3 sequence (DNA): TGTGCCAGCAGCGTAGCTGGGCTAGCGGGCCTCTCCTACGAGCAGTACGTC. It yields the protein CASSVAGLAGLSYEQYV.

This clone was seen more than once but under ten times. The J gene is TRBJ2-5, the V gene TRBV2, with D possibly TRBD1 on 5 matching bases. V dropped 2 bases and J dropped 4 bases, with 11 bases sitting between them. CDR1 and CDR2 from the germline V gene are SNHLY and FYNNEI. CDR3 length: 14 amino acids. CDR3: CASSEQGFAETQYF. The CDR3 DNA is TGTGCCAGCAGTGAACAGGGTTTTGCAGAGACCCAGTACTTC.

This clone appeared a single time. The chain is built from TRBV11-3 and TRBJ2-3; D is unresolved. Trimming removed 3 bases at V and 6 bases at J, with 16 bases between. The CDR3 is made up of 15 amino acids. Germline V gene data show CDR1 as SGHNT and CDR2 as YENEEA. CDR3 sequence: CASSFSELSRDTQYF. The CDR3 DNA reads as TGTGCCAGCAGCTTCTCAGAGCTGTCAAGGGATACGCAGTATTTT.